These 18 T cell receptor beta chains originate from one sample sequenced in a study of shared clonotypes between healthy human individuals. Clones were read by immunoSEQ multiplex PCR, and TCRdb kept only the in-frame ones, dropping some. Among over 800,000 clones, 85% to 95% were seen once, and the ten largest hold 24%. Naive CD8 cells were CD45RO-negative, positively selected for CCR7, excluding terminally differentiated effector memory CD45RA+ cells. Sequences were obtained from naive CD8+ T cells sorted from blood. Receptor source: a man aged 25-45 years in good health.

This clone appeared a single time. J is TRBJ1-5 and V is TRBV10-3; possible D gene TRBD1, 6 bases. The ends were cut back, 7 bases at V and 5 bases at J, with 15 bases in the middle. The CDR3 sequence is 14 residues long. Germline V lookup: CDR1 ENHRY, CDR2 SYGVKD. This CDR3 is CAIKAGGGDQPQHF. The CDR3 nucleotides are TGTGCCATCAAGGCGGGGGGCGGCGATCAGCCCCAGCATTTT.

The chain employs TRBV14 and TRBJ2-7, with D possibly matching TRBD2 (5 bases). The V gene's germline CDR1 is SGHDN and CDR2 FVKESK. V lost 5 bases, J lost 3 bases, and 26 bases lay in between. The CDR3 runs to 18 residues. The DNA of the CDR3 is TGTGCCAGCAGCAAAAGCGGATTAGCGCCCCAGAACAACTACGAGCAGTACTTC. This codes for CASSKSGLAPQNNYEQYF.

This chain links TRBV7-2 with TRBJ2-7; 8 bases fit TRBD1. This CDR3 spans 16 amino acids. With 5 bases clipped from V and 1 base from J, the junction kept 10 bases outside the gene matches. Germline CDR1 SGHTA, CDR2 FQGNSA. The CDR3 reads CASSPEPGTGSYEQYF. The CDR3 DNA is TGTGCCAGCAGCCCCGAACCCGGGACAGGATCCTACGAGCAGTACTTC.

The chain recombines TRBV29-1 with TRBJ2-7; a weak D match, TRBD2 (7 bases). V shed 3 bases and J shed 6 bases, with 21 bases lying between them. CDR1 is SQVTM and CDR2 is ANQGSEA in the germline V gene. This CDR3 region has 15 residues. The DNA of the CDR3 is TGCAGCGTTGAGGGAGGGGGGACGAGTCTTGGCGAGCAGTACTTC. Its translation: CSVEGGGTSLGEQYF.

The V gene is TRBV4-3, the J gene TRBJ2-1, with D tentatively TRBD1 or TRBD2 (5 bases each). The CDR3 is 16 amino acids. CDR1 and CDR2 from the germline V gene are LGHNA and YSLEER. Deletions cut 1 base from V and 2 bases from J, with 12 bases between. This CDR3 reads CASSQGGTGPYNEQFF. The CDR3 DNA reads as TGCGCCAGCAGCCAAGGGGGGACCGGTCCCTACAATGAGCAGTTCTTC.

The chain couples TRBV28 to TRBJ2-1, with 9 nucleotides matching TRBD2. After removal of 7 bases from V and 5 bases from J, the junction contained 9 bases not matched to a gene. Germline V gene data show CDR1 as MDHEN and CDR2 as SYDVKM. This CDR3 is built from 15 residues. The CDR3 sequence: CASNGAGGLDNEQFF. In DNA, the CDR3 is TGTGCCAGCAACGGGGCGGGAGGGCTGGACAATGAGCAGTTCTTC.

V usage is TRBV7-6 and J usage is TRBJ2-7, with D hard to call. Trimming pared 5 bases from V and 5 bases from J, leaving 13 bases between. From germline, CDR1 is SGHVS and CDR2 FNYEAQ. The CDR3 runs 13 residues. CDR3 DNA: TGTGCCAGCAGCCCCAGAAACGGCCACGAGCAGTACTTC. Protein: CASSPRNGHEQYF.

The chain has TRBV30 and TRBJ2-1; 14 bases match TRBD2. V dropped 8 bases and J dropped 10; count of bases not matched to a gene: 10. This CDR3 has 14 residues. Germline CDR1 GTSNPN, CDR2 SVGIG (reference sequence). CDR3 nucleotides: TGTGCCAGCGAGGGACTAGCGGGAGTTGGAGAGCAGTTCTTC. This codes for CASEGLAGVGEQFF.

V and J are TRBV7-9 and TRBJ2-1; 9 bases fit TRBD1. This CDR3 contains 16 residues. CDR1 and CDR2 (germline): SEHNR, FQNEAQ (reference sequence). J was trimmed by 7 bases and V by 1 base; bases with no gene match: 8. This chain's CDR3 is CASSLVVGTGNNEQFF. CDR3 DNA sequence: TGTGCCAGCAGCTTAGTTGTTGGGACAGGGAATAATGAGCAGTTCTTC.

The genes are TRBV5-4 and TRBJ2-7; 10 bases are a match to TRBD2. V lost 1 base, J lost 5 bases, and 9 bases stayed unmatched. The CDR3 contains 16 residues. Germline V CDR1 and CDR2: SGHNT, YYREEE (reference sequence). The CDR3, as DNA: TGTGCCAGCAGCTTGCTATCTAGCGGGAGTTCCCACGAGCAGTACTTC. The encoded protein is CASSLLSSGSSHEQYF. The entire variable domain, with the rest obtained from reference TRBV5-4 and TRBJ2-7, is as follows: ETGVTQSPTHLIKTRGQQVTLRCSSQSGHNTVSWYQQALGQGPQFIFQYYREEENGRGNFPPRFSGLQFPNYSSELNVNALELDDSALYLCASSLLSSGSSHEQYFGPGTRLTVT.

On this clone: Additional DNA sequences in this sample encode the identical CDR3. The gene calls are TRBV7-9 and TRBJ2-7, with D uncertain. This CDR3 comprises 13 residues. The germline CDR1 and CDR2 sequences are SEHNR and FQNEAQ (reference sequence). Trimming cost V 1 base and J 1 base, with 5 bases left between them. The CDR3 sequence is CASSLVRSYEQYF. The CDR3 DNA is TGTGCCAGCAGCTTAGTTAGGTCCTACGAGCAGTACTTC. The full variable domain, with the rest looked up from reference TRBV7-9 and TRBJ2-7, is DTGVSQNPRHKITKRGQNVTFRCDPISEHNRLYWYRQTLGQGPEFLTYFQNEAQLEKSRLLSDRFSAERPKGSFSTLEIQRTEQGDSAMYLCASSLVRSYEQYFGPGTRLTVT.

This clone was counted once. CDR3 in amino acids: CASSFFLGQGSITYEQYF. The CDR3 bases are TGTGCCAGCAGCTTTTTTCTCGGGCAGGGAAGCATCACCTACGAGCAGTACTTC. This chain uses TRBV7-9 with TRBJ2-7, with D possibly TRBD1 on 5 matching bases. The V gene lost 3 bases and the J gene lost 2 bases, with 23 bases spanning the gap. The CDR3 length is 18 residues. The V gene's germline CDR1 is SEHNR and CDR2 FQNEAQ (reference sequence).

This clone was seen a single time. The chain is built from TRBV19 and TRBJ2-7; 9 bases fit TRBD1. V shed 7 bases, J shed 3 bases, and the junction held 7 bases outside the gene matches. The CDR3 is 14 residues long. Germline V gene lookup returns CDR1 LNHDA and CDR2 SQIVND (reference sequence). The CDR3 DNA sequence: TGTGCCAGTAAGGTCGGGACAGGGTACTACGAGCAGTACTTC. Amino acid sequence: CASKVGTGYYEQYF. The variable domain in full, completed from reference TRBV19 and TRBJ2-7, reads DGGITQSPKYLFRKEGQNVTLSCEQNLNHDAMYWYRQDPGQGLRLIYYSQIVNDFQKGDIAEGYSVSREKKESFPLTVTSAQKNPTAFYLCASKVGTGYYEQYFGPGTRLTVT.

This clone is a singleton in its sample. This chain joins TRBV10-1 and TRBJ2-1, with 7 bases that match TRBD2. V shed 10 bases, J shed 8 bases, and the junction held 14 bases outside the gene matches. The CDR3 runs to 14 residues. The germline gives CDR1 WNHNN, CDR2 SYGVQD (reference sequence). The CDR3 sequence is CATSEAAGMDEQFF. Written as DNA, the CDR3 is TGCGCCACTTCAGAGGCAGCGGGGATGGATGAGCAGTTCTTC.

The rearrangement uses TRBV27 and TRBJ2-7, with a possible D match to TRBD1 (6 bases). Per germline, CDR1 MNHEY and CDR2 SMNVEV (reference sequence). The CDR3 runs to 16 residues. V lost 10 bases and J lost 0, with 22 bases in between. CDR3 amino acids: CATFSLQLGGSYEQYF. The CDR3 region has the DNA TGTGCCACCTTTTCCCTTCAATTAGGGGGCTCCTACGAGCAGTACTTC.

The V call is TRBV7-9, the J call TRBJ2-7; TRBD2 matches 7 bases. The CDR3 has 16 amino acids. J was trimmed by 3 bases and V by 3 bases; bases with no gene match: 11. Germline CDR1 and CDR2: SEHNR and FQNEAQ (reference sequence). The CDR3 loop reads CASSFSREESNYEQYF. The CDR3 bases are TGTGCCAGCAGCTTCAGTCGGGAGGAGAGCAACTACGAGCAGTACTTC.

The CDR3 bases are TGCGCCAGCAGCCGGAGAGGGGAGATTCCCTACAATGAGCAGTTCTTC. Protein: CASSRRGEIPYNEQFF. The chain carries TRBV4-1 and TRBJ2-1, with D perhaps given as TRBD1 or TRBD2 (5 bases each). V was shortened by 4 bases and J by 2 bases, with 15 bases between the two germline ends. Germline loops: CDR1 MGHRA, CDR2 YSYEKL. The CDR3 contains 16 residues.

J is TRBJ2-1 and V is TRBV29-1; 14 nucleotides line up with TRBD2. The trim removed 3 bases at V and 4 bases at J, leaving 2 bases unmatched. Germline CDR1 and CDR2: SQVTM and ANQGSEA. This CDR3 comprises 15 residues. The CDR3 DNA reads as TGCAGCGTTGAGACTAGCGGGAGGGTTTACAATGAGCAGTTCTTC. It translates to CSVETSGRVYNEQFF.